This TCR beta chain was captured by sequencing in a study of blood T cells in healthy people across ages. Whole-study findings and limits: Per million T cells, the diversity of TCR beta decreased roughly linearly as age advanced. Higher naive T cell percentage went strongly together with higher TCR beta diversity. With donor CMV status unknown, expanded clonotype changes were possibly confounded.

A few counts support this clonotype. The antigen is not known. A second PCR, run for about 7 to 12 cycles, used a sample-barcoded 5' primer plus a J-beta primer mix. TCRdb recomputed calls from the 5' RACE reads with MiXCR, one row per CDR3 protein. This repertoire shows about 1 million distinct CDR3 sequences, about 25% found once; its top ten account for about 0.72%. These data also featured in a second study, about T cells of mothers and their children. That study adds: Material was donated by three healthy Caucasian mothers and their six children.

This clonotype was obtained from a girl aged 2-10 years in good health. Sequenced input: blood.

The CDR3 here is CASSLVELNYLAKNIQYF. The CDR3 nucleotides are TGTGCCAGCAGCTTGGTGGAACTAAATTATTTAGCCAAAAACATTCAGTACTTC. The V call is TRBV7-3, the J call TRBJ2-4; D unresolved. The V end was cut by 3 bases, the J end by 0 bases, with 18 bases between. CDR3 length: 18 residues. Germline V CDR1 and CDR2: SGHTA, FQGTGA. Looking up the rest from reference TRBV7-3 and TRBJ2-4 gives the full variable domain: GAGVSQTPSNKVTEKGKYVELRCDPISGHTALYWYRQSLGQGPEFLIYFQGTGAADDSGLPNDRFFAVRPEGSVSTLKIQRTERGDSAVYLCASSLVELNYLAKNIQYFGAGTRLSVL.